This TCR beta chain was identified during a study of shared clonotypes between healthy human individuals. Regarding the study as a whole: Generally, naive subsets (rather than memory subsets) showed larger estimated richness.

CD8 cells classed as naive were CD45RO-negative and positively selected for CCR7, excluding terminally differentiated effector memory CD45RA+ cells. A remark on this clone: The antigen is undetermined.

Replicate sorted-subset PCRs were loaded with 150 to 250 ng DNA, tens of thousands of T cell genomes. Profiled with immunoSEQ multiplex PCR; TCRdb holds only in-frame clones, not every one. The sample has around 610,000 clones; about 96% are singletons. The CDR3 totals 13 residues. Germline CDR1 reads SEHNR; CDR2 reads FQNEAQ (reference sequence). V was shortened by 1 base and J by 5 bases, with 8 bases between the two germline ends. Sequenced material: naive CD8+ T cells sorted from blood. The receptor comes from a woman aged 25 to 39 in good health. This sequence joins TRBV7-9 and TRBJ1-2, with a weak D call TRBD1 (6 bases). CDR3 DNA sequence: TGTGCCAGCAGCTTAGAGGGGGATTATGGCTACACCTTC. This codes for CASSLEGDYGYTF.